This T cell receptor beta chain was captured by sequencing in a study of T-cell memory formation after mild COVID-19. This CDR3 spans 15 amino acids. V was trimmed by 3 bases and J by 2 bases, leaving 12 bases between them. Study observations and caveats: Day 15 to 85 contracting clones showed balanced CD4/CD8; later expanders leaned CD4+.

A word on this clonotype: Antigen: not known.

Via MiXCR, TCRdb re-called the 5' RACE reads, giving one row per CDR3 protein. The sample holds under 250,000 distinct CDR3 sequences, more than 8% seen once. The receptor's source is a man younger than 35 who had mild COVID-19 (a few samples of this study predate the infection). Cell type and time point are not known. Sequencing input: PBMCs or a T cell subset sorted from them (not recorded which). V usage is TRBV12-3 or TRBV12-4 and J usage is TRBJ2-3, with D perhaps assigned TRBD1 or TRBD2 (5 bases each). CDR3 sequence reads: CASSFNGGYTDTQYF. CDR3 nucleotides: TGTGCCAGCAGTTTTAATGGGGGATACACAGATACGCAGTATTTT.